This T cell receptor beta chain came from a study of cytomegalovirus exposure and HLA in healthy donors. Notes on the study in general: Some public TCRs appeared in many individuals, while most sequences were rare. Later analysis placed DRB1 highest and HLA-C lowest in TCR association rates, which differed by HLA locus.

J lost 0 bases, V lost 2 bases, and 4 bases had no gene match. Germline assignment: CDR1 LNHNV and CDR2 YYDKDF (reference sequence). This CDR3 has 17 amino acids. Turning to this clone: As yet, its antigen is unknown.

The PCR made use of 60 Vbeta and 13 Jbeta primers. Assay: immunoSEQ multiplex PCR; the TCRdb copy retains only in-frame clones and omits some. The sample contains about 130,000 clones, 80% of which appear only once. V usage is TRBV15 and J usage is TRBJ1-5; 10 nucleotides align to TRBD1. The sequence came from a female donor in good health and CMV-seronegative. The sequencing sample was made of PBMCs. The CDR3 DNA reads TGTGCCACCAGCAGACGGACAGGGGGAGATAGCAATCAGCCCCAGCATTTT. It yields the protein CATSRRTGGDSNQPQHF.